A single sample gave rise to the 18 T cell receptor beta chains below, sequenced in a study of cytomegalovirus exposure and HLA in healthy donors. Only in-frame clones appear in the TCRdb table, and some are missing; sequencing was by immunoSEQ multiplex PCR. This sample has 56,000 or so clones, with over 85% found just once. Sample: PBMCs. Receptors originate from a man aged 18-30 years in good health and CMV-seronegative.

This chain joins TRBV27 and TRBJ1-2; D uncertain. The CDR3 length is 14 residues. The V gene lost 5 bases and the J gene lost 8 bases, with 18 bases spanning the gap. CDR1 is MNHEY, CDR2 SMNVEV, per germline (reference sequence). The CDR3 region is CASSPRGGRKGYTF. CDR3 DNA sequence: TGTGCCAGCAGTCCCCGAGGCGGAAGGAAAGGCTACACCTTC.

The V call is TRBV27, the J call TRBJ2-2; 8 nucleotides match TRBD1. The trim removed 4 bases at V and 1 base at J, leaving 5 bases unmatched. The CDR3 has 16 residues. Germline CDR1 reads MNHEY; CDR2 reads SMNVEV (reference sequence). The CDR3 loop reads CASSSRQGLNTGELFF. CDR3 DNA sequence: TGTGCCAGCAGTTCTCGACAGGGGCTGAACACCGGGGAGCTGTTTTTT.

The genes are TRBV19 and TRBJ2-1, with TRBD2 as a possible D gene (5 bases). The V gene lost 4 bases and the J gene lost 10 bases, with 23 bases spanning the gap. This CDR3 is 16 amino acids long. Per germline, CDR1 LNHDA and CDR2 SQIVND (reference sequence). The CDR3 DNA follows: TGTGCCAGTAGTACCCCTGGAGGCCCCCCCCAATGGGAGCAGTTCTTC. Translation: CASSTPGGPPQWEQFF. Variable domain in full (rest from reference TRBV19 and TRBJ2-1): DGGITQSPKYLFRKEGQNVTLSCEQNLNHDAMYWYRQDPGQGLRLIYYSQIVNDFQKGDIAEGYSVSREKKESFPLTVTSAQKNPTAFYLCASSTPGGPPQWEQFFGPGTRLTVL.

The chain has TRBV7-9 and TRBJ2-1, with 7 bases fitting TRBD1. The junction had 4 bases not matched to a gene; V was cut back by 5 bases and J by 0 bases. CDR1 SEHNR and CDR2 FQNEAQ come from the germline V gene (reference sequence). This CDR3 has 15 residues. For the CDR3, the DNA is TGTGCCAGCAGCCTCCGGGACAGCTCCTACAATGAGCAGTTCTTC. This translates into CASSLRDSSYNEQFF.

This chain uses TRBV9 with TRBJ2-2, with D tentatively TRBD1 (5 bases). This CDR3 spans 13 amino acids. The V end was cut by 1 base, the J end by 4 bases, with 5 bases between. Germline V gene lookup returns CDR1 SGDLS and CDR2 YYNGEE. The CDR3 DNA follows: TGTGCCAGCAGCGTAAGGGGCACCGGGGAGCTGTTTTTT. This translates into CASSVRGTGELFF.

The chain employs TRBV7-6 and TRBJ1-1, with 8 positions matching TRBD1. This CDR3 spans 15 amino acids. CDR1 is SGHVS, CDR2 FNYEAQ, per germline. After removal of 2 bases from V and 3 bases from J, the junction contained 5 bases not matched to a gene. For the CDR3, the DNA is TGTGCCAGCAGCTTAAAACAGGGGGGGTACACTGAAGCTTTCTTT. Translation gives CASSLKQGGYTEAFF. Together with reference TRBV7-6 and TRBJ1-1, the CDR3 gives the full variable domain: GAGVSQSPRYKVTKRGQDVALRCDPISGHVSLYWYRQALGQGPEFLTYFNYEAQQDKSGLPNDRFSAERPEGSISTLTIQRTEQRDSAMYRCASSLKQGGYTEAFFGQGTRLTVV.

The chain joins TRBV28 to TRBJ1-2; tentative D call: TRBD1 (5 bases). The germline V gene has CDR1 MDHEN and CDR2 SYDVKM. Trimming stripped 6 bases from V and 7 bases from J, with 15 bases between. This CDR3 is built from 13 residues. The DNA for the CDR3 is TGTGCCAGCAGACCCGACAGCGTTCTTGGCTACACCTTC. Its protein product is CASRPDSVLGYTF.

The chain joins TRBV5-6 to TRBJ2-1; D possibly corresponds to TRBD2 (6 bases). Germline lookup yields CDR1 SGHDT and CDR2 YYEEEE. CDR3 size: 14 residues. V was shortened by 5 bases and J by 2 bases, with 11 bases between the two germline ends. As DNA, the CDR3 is TGTGCCAGCAGGGGGGGTTCTGCCTACAATGAGCAGTTCTTC. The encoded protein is CASRGGSAYNEQFF.

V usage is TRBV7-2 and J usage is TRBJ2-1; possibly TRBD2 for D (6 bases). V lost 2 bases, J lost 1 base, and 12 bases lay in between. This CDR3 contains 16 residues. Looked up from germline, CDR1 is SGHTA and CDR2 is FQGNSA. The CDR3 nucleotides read TGTGCCAGCAGCTTAAGAGCGGGTACATCCTACAATGAGCAGTTCTTC. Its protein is CASSLRAGTSYNEQFF.

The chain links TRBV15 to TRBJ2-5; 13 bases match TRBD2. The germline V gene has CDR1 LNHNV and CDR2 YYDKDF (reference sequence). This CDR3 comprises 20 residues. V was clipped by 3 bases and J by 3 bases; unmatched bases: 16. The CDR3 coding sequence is TGTGCCACCAGCAGTCTCCCCCCCGGGACTAGCGGGATTTTAGAAGAGACCCAGTACTTC. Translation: CATSSLPPGTSGILEETQYF.

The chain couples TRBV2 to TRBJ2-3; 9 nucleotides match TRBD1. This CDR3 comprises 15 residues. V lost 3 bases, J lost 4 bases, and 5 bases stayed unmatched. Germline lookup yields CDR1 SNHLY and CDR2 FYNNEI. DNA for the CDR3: TGTGCCAGCAGTGACTTTGGGACAGGGCCAGATACGCAGTATTTT. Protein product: CASSDFGTGPDTQYF.

DNA of the CDR3: TGTGCCAGCAGCTTCGGGAGTGGCCGGGATGGCTACACCTTC. As protein: CASSFGSGRDGYTF. The J gene is TRBJ1-2, the V gene TRBV7-2, with no clear D. Trimming stripped 3 bases from V and 6 bases from J, with 14 bases between. The CDR3 runs 14 residues. Germline V gives CDR1 SGHTA, CDR2 FQGNSA.

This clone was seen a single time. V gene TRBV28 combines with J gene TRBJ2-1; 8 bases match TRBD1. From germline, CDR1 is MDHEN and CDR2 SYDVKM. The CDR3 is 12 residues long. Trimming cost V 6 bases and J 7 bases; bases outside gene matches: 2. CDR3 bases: TGTGCCAGCAGGAACAGGGGGAATGAGCAGTTCTTC. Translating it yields CASRNRGNEQFF.

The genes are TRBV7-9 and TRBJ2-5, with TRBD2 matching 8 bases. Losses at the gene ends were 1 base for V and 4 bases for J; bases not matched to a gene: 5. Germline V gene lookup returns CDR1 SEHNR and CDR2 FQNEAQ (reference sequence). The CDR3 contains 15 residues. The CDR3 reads CASSLGFRGGETQYF. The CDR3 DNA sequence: TGTGCCAGCAGCTTAGGGTTCCGGGGGGGAGAGACCCAGTACTTC.

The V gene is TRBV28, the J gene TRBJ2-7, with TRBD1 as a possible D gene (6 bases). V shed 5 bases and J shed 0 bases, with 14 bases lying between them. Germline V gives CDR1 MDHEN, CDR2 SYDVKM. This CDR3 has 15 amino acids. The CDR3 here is CASSPRGMSSYEQYF. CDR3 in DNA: TGTGCCAGCAGTCCCAGGGGAATGAGCTCCTACGAGCAGTACTTC.

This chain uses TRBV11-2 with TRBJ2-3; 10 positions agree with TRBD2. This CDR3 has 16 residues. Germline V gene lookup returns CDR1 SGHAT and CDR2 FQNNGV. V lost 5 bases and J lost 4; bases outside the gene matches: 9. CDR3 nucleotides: TGTGCCAGCAGCCGACGGCTAGCGGGAGTCCCAGATACGCAGTATTTT. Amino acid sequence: CASSRRLAGVPDTQYF.

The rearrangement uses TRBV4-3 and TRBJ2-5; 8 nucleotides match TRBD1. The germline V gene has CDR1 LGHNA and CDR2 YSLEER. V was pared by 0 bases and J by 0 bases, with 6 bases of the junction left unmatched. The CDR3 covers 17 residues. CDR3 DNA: TGCGCCAGCAGCCAAGATCTAGGGACAGGATACCAAGAGACCCAGTACTTC. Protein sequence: CASSQDLGTGYQETQYF.

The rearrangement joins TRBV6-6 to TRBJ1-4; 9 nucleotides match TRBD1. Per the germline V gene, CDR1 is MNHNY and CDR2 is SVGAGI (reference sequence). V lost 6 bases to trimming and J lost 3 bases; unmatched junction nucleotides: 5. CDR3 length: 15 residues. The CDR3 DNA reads TGTGCCAGCAGGACACAGGGGGCCGCTAATGAAAAACTGTTTTTT. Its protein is CASRTQGAANEKLFF.